The entry below gives a single T cell receptor beta chain sequence along with its context. This clonotype was detected ten times or more. What antigen it recognizes has not been identified. Base qualities were left out, and no much larger clone turns up one base away. V is cut by 0 bases and J by 0 bases, and the space between the germline ends is 8 bases. CDR3 length: 15 amino acids, cysteine to phenylalanine. Here the CDR3 DNA is all that survives: 45 bases in frame from base 1. CDR1 and CDR2 are read off the germline V gene as MNHEY and SVGAGI. This entry belongs to a study of T-cell memory formation after mild COVID-19 (dated by TCRdb to the early 2020s). General notes on the study: Most TCR sequence clusters were specific to one of the two donors. In a couple of donors, T-cell clones that expanded and contracted after mild COVID-19 were tracked by sequencing TCRalpha and TCRbeta repertoires over time. The cohort was made up of two young adult volunteers, one female and one male, who were previously healthy.

PBMCs were isolated by Ficoll-Paque density gradient centrifugation. Beyond this particular receptor, the publication reports: Some responding clones were detected in pre-infection memory, which suggested that pre-existing cross-reactive memory T cells had joined the SARS-CoV-2 response. Only a couple of mild cases were covered by the study, and larger cohorts that include severe cases with pre-infection samples were considered necessary. SARS-CoV-2 specificity was not confirmed for the second-wave clones peaking on day 37. From day 15 to 85, contracting clones showed balanced CD4/CD8 phenotypes, whereas a second wave of clones that expanded from day 15 to 37 leaned towards CD4+. Contracting CD4+ clones were found mainly in CM and EM memory subsets, while CD8+ clones were enriched in EMRA.

TCRdb records Illumina NovaSeq 6000 as the sequencer. TCRalpha and TCRbeta cDNA libraries were constructed by 5'RACE with constant-segment primers, with sample barcodes and unique molecular identifiers being introduced. RNA was extracted from every sample with Trizol reagent. Libraries were amplified in two PCR steps, with a second sample barcode and Illumina TruSeq adapters added in the second step. Sequencing of the libraries was done on an Illumina NovaSeq, producing 2 x 150 bp paired-end reads. The authors' pipeline ran thus. Reads were demultiplexed and collapsed into UMI-guided consensus sequences with migec v1.2.7. With mixcr v2.1.11, UMI consensuses were aligned to TRA and TRB V and J templates and assembled into clonotypes. Expanded or contracted clonotypes were those called significant by both edgeR and NoisET, with noise models trained on biological replicates. For edgeR calls, a false discovery rate-adjusted p below 0.01 and a log2 fold-change threshold of 1 were applied. As an exploratory analysis of dynamics, PCA with hierarchical clustering was applied to max-normalized trajectories of the 1000 most abundant clonotypes. Separately sequenced CD4+ and CD8+ repertoires were used to assign the CD4 or CD8 phenotype of responding clones. TCRdb reanalyzed the raw reads on its own, using fastp at Q25 for trimming and MiXCR for clone calling, and kept in-frame beta chains. Identical CDR3 protein sequences are pooled into one entry, listed with their most common genes and DNA. The V and J calls reflect TCRdb's pipeline rather than the authors' work. The sample yields 45,000 to 55,000 distinct CDR3 sequences; 7% to 8% were counted once. Of the sample, 1.4% is held by the ten largest clones.

The clonotype was recovered from a man aged 18 to 35 who had mild COVID-19 (a few samples of this study predate the infection). The sample titles of this study are shuffled in the database, so cell type and time point are left out; the donor was told from shared clones. The chain employs TRBV6-5 and TRBJ1-1; too little of a D gene remains to name it. The sample taken for sequencing was PBMCs or a T cell subset sorted from them (not recorded which). The sequenced DNA is TGTGCCAGCAGTTACTCGTCGGGGTTGAACACTGAAGCTTTCTTT. It translates to CASSYSSGLNTEAFF.